The present T cell receptor beta chain was sequenced within a study of early stage breast cancer tumors (dated by TCRdb to about 2017). As for the study more broadly: Of the 15 to 20 invasive breast tumors, approximately 11 were found to be estrogen receptor-positive, progesterone receptor-positive and HER2-negative. About 65% of the 12 ER+/PR+/HER2- tumors were invasive ductal carcinomas, while the other four were invasive lobular carcinomas. The average read coverage per sample was about 10-fold. The samples as a whole yielded a few million detected templates, corresponding to roughly 1.1 million unique clonotypes.

This clone was detected a few times. The antigen this receptor binds is unknown. Base qualities are not recorded, but no much larger clone differs from it by a single base. Each sample was amplified as two independent genomic DNA replicates: around 0.5 ug for blood and approximately 1.4 ug for tumor or normal breast. Following the manufacturer's instructions, the ImmunoSeq Intro kit was used to carry out TCRB sequencing on genomic DNA. Multiplex PCR was run for roughly 31 cycles using proprietary primers and spike-in control sequences for absolute quantification. An 87-bp fragment spanning the CDR3 and flanking V and J genes was sequenced with single-end 150-bp reads. Seven samples, with two replicates for each sample, were multiplexed per lane of an Illumina MiSeq using version 3.0 chemistry. The original methods were these. Raw data were processed with the vendor's proprietary pipeline, and both replicates were merged into a single result per sample. Clonotypes were defined as productive rearrangements sharing the V-gene family, CDR3 amino acid sequence and J-gene segment. To compute clonality, the normalized Shannon entropy (Pielou evenness) of TCRB abundances was subtracted from 1. To estimate T cell density, the total number of templates was divided by the input cell count, which was inferred from how much DNA went in. Recon with default parameters was used to estimate total repertoire diversity and clonality. Clonotypes with over 0.1% abundance in tumor and at least 32-fold higher abundance in tumor than in normal breast were defined as tumor-enriched. TCRdb obtained this table from immuneACCESS and retained in-frame rearrangements with V and J assigned. These tables miss some clones; where compared with another copy, unresolved V genes account for less than half of the shortfall, and the remainder is unexplained. V and J calls and clone size are given by that table; D and trimming were obtained from the DNA. Here the sample has 25,000 to 30,000 clones; under 75% occur a single time. Together, the top ten hold around 34% of the sample.

CDR1 and CDR2, per the germline V gene (reference sequence), are MNHNY and SVGAGI. Including cysteine and phenylalanine, the CDR3 has 14 amino acids. Only the CDR3 part of the read is kept: 42 bases, read in frame from the first base. V gives up 7 bases and J gives up 6 bases, and the segment between their germline ends measures 16 bases. The study profiled bulk TCR beta-chain repertoires in matched peripheral blood, tumor and adjacent normal breast tissue taken from approximately 16 patients with early-stage breast cancer. Before surgery, about 5-11 mL of whole blood was collected into EDTA tubes and then processed within 2 hours. Peripheral blood mononuclear cells were isolated by Ficoll-Paque centrifugation in SepMate-50 tubes. PBMCs were cryopreserved in aliquots of roughly 1.8 to 4 million cells in 90% FBS with about 10% DMSO and kept in liquid nitrogen. Genomic DNA was extracted with the Qiagen AllPrep DNA/RNA Mini kit.

What the authors observed across the whole study: Sequencing bulk genomic DNA from unsorted cells could not capture chain pairing or functional markers like CD4, CD8 and FOXP3. Analysis by tumor subtype was prevented by the small cohort size. Enriched TCRB sequences shared across patients were mostly commonly generated sequences, unlikely to play an important role in the tumor microenvironment. Repertoires from blood resembled normal breast more closely than tumor, and using blood as a reference for each tissue separated tumor from normal in about 90% of the 16 patients. Compared with adjacent normal breast tissue, tumors had higher clonality and 2.5 to 3-fold greater T cell density.

This clonotype originated in a person in their fifties with breast cancer. The sequenced material came from blood. The rearranged chain carries TRBV6-6 and TRBJ2-1, and the D gene may be TRBD1, 6 bases matching. The CDR3 protein: CASNGQKRSNEQFF. Read as DNA, the sequence is TGTGCCAGCAATGGACAGAAGAGAAGCAATGAGCAGTTCTTC.